A single sample gave rise to the 30 T cell receptor beta chains below, sequenced in a study of T-cell reconstitution after alpha-beta-depleted transplantation in children. Unique molecular identifiers featured in how the TCRbeta library was prepared. A single record per CDR3 protein comes from TCRdb applying MiXCR to the PCR reads. The sample comprises 150,000 to 200,000 distinct CDR3 sequences, about 6.4% of which are singletons, and around 3.1% rests with the top ten. Specimen: PBMCs from the stem cell graft donor, collected from the stem cell graft. These receptors all come from a human donor who donated a stem cell graft to a child with Wiskott-Aldrich syndrome.

This clonotype has at least ten counts. This sequence joins TRBV7-9 and TRBJ2-2; no clear D gene. The CDR3 has 14 amino acids. V gave up 1 base and J gave up 4 bases, with 7 bases separating them. CDR1 and CDR2 from the germline V gene are SEHNR and FQNEAQ (reference sequence). The CDR3 sequence: CASSLGTGTGELFF. DNA for the CDR3: TGTGCCAGCAGCTTAGGGACGGGCACCGGGGAGCTGTTTTTT.

Ten or more counts support this clonotype. The chain joins TRBV5-1 to TRBJ1-6, with 10 bases identical to TRBD1. Losses at the gene ends were 5 bases for V and 7 bases for J; bases not matched to a gene: 3. The CDR3 runs to 14 residues. Germline loops: CDR1 SGHRS, CDR2 YFSETQ. In DNA form, the CDR3 reads TGCGCCAGCAGGGGGACAGGGGAGAATTCACCCCTCCACTTT. Translated, it gives CASRGTGENSPLHF. Together with reference TRBV5-1 and TRBJ1-6, the CDR3 gives the full variable domain: KAGVTQTPRYLIKTRGQQVTLSCSPISGHRSVSWYQQTPGQGLQFLFEYFSETQRNKGNFPGRFSGRQFSNSRSEMNVSTLELGDSALYLCASRGTGENSPLHFGNGTRLTVT.

This rearrangement joins TRBV5-1 to TRBJ2-2; TRBD2 might be the D (5 bases). CDR3 length equals 15 residues. The V end lost 3 bases, the J end lost 6 bases, and 15 bases lay between the germline ends. Germline CDR1 and CDR2: SGHRS and YFSETQ. CDR3 amino acids: CASSSTGGRPGELFF. CDR3 DNA: TGCGCCAGCAGCTCCACTGGAGGTCGGCCCGGGGAGCTGTTTTTT.

This clonotype was counted many times. The V and J genes are TRBV7-8 and TRBJ2-7; no reliable D call. CDR3 length equals 13 residues. From germline, CDR1 is SGHVS and CDR2 FQNEAQ. Trimming shortened V by 1 base and J by 6 bases, and 10 bases separated the two germline ends. The CDR3 is CASSLGTNGEQYF. DNA of the CDR3: TGTGCCAGCAGCTTAGGAACCAACGGCGAGCAGTACTTC.

This clonotype came up many times. The chain carries TRBV11-2 and TRBJ2-3; D is unresolved. Germline V gene lookup returns CDR1 SGHAT and CDR2 FQNNGV. CDR3 length: 15 residues. V was shortened by 3 bases and J by 2 bases, with 12 bases between the two germline ends. The CDR3 DNA sequence: TGTGCCAGCAGCTTCCCGGCGGCCTTCACAGATACGCAGTATTTT. This codes for CASSFPAAFTDTQYF.

The sample holds many counts of this clonotype. This chain uses TRBV20-1 with TRBJ2-7; D possibly matches TRBD1 or TRBD2 (5 bases each). Germline V gene sequence: CDR1 DFQATT, CDR2 SNEGSKA (reference sequence). V lost 5 bases, J lost 2 bases, and 19 bases lay in between. This CDR3 is 15 amino acids long. In nucleotides, the CDR3 is TGCAGTGCTGGGACCGTGGTAACCCGACCCTACGAGCAGTACTTC. As protein: CSAGTVVTRPYEQYF.

This clonotype was seen at least ten times. V gene TRBV27 combines with J gene TRBJ1-5; possible D gene TRBD1, 5 bases. Germline-derived CDR1 and CDR2 are MNHEY and SMNVEV (reference sequence). Trimming stripped 3 bases from V and 0 bases from J, with 18 bases between. CDR3 length: 18 amino acids. The CDR3 DNA reads TGTGCCAGCAGTTTGACCAGGGATTTCCTCTTTAGCAATCAGCCCCAGCATTTT. Residues: CASSLTRDFLFSNQPQHF.

The table lists this clonotype with many counts. The J gene is TRBJ1-2, the V gene TRBV14; D ambiguous. Germline CDR1 is SGHDN and CDR2 is FVKESK. The CDR3 contains 15 residues. Trimming shortened V by 1 base and J by 4 bases, and 13 bases separated the two germline ends. In DNA, the CDR3 is TGTGCCAGCAGCCAAGGACACGGAATGTTCTATGGCTACACCTTC. This gives the protein CASSQGHGMFYGYTF.

This clonotype showed up many times. The chain joins TRBV20-1 to TRBJ2-5; 12 bases match TRBD2. Germline lookup yields CDR1 DFQATT and CDR2 SNEGSKA (reference sequence). The CDR3 is 15 amino acids. The V gene end was trimmed by 1 base and the J gene end by 5 bases; junction bases not matched to a gene: 5. The CDR3 region has the DNA TGCAGTGCTAGAGCGCTAGCGGGGGGGCCTGAGACCCAGTACTTC. Protein: CSARALAGGPETQYF.

The chain joins TRBV11-2 to TRBJ2-7; perhaps D is TRBD1 or TRBD2 (5 bases each). The CDR3 runs 15 residues. Trimming stripped 0 bases from V and 2 bases from J, with 11 bases between. Germline V gives CDR1 SGHAT, CDR2 FQNNGV. The CDR3, as DNA: TGTGCCAGCAGCTTAGAACCCTTGGGGGCCTACGAGCAGTACTTC. Residues: CASSLEPLGAYEQYF.

This clonotype was observed at least ten times. The junction departs from the called germline gene at one end, perhaps through a read error. The J gene is TRBJ2-1, the V gene TRBV4-3, with 10 bases lining up with TRBD2. CDR3 length: 18 amino acids. Per germline, CDR1 LGHNA and CDR2 YSLEER. This CDR3 reads CASSEDLAGALTGDEQFF. The CDR3 nucleotides are TGCGCCAGCAGCGAAGACCTAGCGGGAGCACTCACTGGGGATGAGCAGTTCTTC.

This clonotype was counted many times. The genes are TRBV4-1 and TRBJ1-1; D is unresolved. Trimming removed 0 bases from V and 8 bases from J, with 7 bases in between. Germline values: CDR1 MGHRA, CDR2 YSYEKL. CDR3 length: 12 amino acids. The DNA of the CDR3 is TGCGCCAGCAGCCAAGATAACCTCGAAGCTTTCTTT. Amino acids: CASSQDNLEAFF.

The sample holds many counts of this clonotype. This chain links TRBV20-1 with TRBJ2-1; 7 bases match TRBD1. The V and J ends lost 0 bases and 4 bases, in that order; junction bases with no gene match: 6. CDR3 length: 15 amino acids. CDR1 and CDR2 (germline): DFQATT, SNEGSKA (reference sequence). The CDR3 nucleotides read TGCAGTGCTAGAGATGAGGGGGCGACATACAATGAGCAGTTCTTC. Translation: CSARDEGATYNEQFF.

This clonotype has only a few counts. This sequence joins TRBV3-1 and TRBJ2-1, with TRBD2 matching 12 bases. This CDR3 is 13 amino acids long. Trimming cost V 8 bases and J 7 bases; bases outside gene matches: 3. CDR1 is LGHDT, CDR2 YNNKEL, per germline (reference sequence). Here the CDR3 DNA reads TGTGCCAGCGGACTAGCGGGGACTAATGAGCAGTTCTTC. The encoded protein is CASGLAGTNEQFF.

This clonotype was detected ten times or more. V gene TRBV5-1 combines with J gene TRBJ1-5; unclear D gene. The CDR3 runs to 13 residues. Per the germline V gene, CDR1 is SGHRS and CDR2 is YFSETQ. V was clipped by 0 bases and J by 6 bases, with 7 bases between them. CDR3 amino acids: CASSLDEGQPQHF. The DNA of the CDR3 is TGCGCCAGCAGCTTGGACGAAGGTCAGCCCCAGCATTTT.

This clonotype was observed a handful of times. This chain uses TRBV7-8 with TRBJ1-1, with no clear D. Deletions cut 3 bases from V and 2 bases from J, with 16 bases between. Germline V gene lookup returns CDR1 SGHVS and CDR2 FQNEAQ. CDR3 length equals 16 residues. In DNA, the CDR3 is TGTGCCAGCAGCTTTCAGGCTGGTTGGGGTAACACTGAAGCTTTCTTT. It translates to CASSFQAGWGNTEAFF.

This clonotype appeared many times. J is TRBJ2-7 and V is TRBV29-1; no firm D call. The CDR3 sequence is 13 residues long. V shed 6 bases and J shed 6 bases, with 18 bases lying between them. The germline gives CDR1 SQVTM, CDR2 ANQGSEA. The CDR3 nucleotides read TGCAGCGTCCTGCCCGGACCGGGCGCCGAGCAGTACTTC. It translates to CSVLPGPGAEQYF.

There are many counts of this clonotype. The V and J genes are TRBV4-3 and TRBJ1-1; a possible D gene is TRBD1 (6 bases). Germline-derived CDR1 and CDR2 are LGHNA and YSLEER. This CDR3 comprises 14 residues. Trimming left V 3 bases short and J 5 bases short, with 13 bases between. CDR3 nucleotide sequence: TGCGCCAGCAGCCATGGACAGATGGTGACTGAAGCTTTCTTT. This translates into CASSHGQMVTEAFF.

This clonotype was detected many times. The gene calls are TRBV12-3 or TRBV12-4 and TRBJ2-2, with 7 positions matching TRBD1. This CDR3 has 14 amino acids. The J segment lost 7 bases and the V segment lost 7 bases, leaving 9 bases of the junction unmatched. The CDR3 protein is CASTSNRGNGELFF. In DNA form, the CDR3 reads TGTGCCAGCACCTCCAACAGGGGAAACGGGGAGCTGTTTTTT.

The V call is TRBV14, the J call TRBJ2-1, with 8 bases aligning to TRBD2. The CDR3 has 14 amino acids. Germline V gene lookup returns CDR1 SGHDN and CDR2 FVKESK. With V trimmed by 6 bases and J by 10 bases, 11 bases remained unmatched. The CDR3 DNA is TGTGCCAGCAGTATAATAGCGGGGCGGGGAGAGCAGTTCTTC. This sequence encodes CASSIIAGRGEQFF.

Many counts were recorded for this clonotype. This chain connects TRBV4-1 to TRBJ2-2; D remains unclear. CDR3 length: 14 residues. Between the trimmed V and J ends, which lost 6 bases and 1 base, there was a span of 9 bases. CDR1 MGHRA and CDR2 YSYEKL come from the germline V gene. This CDR3 is CASSFGENTGELFF. CDR3 DNA sequence: TGCGCCAGCAGTTTTGGGGAGAACACCGGGGAGCTGTTTTTT.

Turning to this clonotype: Given a much more abundant clone one base away, this may be a read error. This chain joins TRBV29-1 and TRBJ2-2; no firm D call. This CDR3 is built from 14 residues. Germline CDR1 and CDR2: SQVTM and ANQGSEA. CDR3 coding DNA: TGCAGCGTTGAAAGAATTCTAAACAACGGGGAGCTGTTTTTT. Residues: CSVERILNNGELFF.

This clonotype was counted a single time. With a much larger clone just one base away, this may be a read error. The chain couples TRBV27 to TRBJ2-3; tentatively, D is TRBD1 or TRBD2 (7 bases each). Germline CDR1 reads MNHEY; CDR2 reads SMNVEV (reference sequence). With 6 bases removed from V and 7 bases from J, the gap between germline ends came to 20 bases. CDR3 length: 15 residues. The CDR3 nucleotides are TGTGCCAGCAGAGGGATCGGGGAGGGGGCAAATACGCAGTATTTT. Its protein product is CASRGIGEGANTQYF.

This clonotype was found many times. The gene calls are TRBV12-3 or TRBV12-4 and TRBJ2-3; D unclear. The CDR3 extends over 11 amino acids. The germline V and J ends were trimmed by 10 bases and 3 bases, with 8 bases remaining between them. The CDR3 region has the DNA TGTGCCACCCGTAAGACAGATACGCAGTATTTT. It yields the protein CATRKTDTQYF.

This clonotype was seen a handful of times. The V gene is TRBV11-2, the J gene TRBJ2-2; D is unclear. The V and J ends lost 4 bases and 5 bases respectively, with 5 bases between them. In germline, CDR1 is SGHAT, CDR2 FQNNGV. The CDR3 has 12 residues. CDR3 sequence (DNA): TGTGCCAGCAGCTACGGAACCGGGGAGCTGTTTTTT. Encoded protein: CASSYGTGELFF.

This clonotype has ten or more counts. The genes are TRBV6-5 and TRBJ2-3; no clear D. Trimming took off 5 bases at V and 0 bases at J, with 9 bases between the two ends. In germline, CDR1 is MNHEY, CDR2 SVGAGI. The CDR3 totals 14 residues. CDR3 DNA: TGTGCCAGCAGTATGGAACCTAGCACAGATACGCAGTATTTT. Translation: CASSMEPSTDTQYF.

This clonotype was observed many times. V is TRBV20-1 and J is TRBJ2-7; D is perhaps TRBD1 (6 bases). Trimming pared 0 bases from V and 4 bases from J, leaving 10 bases between. This CDR3 comprises 13 residues. CDR1 DFQATT and CDR2 SNEGSKA come from the germline V gene (reference sequence). CDR3 amino acids: CSARETQGYEQYF. DNA of the CDR3: TGCAGTGCTAGAGAGACTCAGGGGTACGAGCAGTACTTC.

There are many counts of this clonotype. The gene calls are TRBV6-5 and TRBJ1-1; D not resolved. The germline V gene encodes CDR1 MNHEY and CDR2 SVGAGI. This CDR3 region has 14 residues. Trimming took 2 bases from V and 1 from J, leaving 8 bases between them. CDR3 protein: CASSYPGKNTEAFF. CDR3 nucleotides: TGTGCCAGCAGTTACCCCGGGAAGAACACTGAAGCTTTCTTT.

The rearrangement uses TRBV7-2 and TRBJ2-3; TRBD1 aligns across 8 bases. V shed 1 base, J shed 4 bases, and the junction held 7 bases outside the gene matches. In germline, CDR1 is SGHTA, CDR2 FQGNSA. This CDR3 comprises 16 residues. This CDR3 reads CASSLVRTGRADTQYF. The DNA for the CDR3 is TGTGCCAGCAGCTTAGTTAGGACAGGGCGGGCAGATACGCAGTATTTT.

CDR3 sequence: CASSLLATTYNEQFF. CDR3 nucleotide sequence: TGTGCCAGCAGTTTACTAGCGACTACCTACAATGAGCAGTTCTTC. The chain has TRBV12-3 or TRBV12-4 and TRBJ2-1; D may be TRBD2 (6 bases). V was cut by 2 bases and J by 2 bases, with 10 bases left in between. The CDR3 spans 15 residues.